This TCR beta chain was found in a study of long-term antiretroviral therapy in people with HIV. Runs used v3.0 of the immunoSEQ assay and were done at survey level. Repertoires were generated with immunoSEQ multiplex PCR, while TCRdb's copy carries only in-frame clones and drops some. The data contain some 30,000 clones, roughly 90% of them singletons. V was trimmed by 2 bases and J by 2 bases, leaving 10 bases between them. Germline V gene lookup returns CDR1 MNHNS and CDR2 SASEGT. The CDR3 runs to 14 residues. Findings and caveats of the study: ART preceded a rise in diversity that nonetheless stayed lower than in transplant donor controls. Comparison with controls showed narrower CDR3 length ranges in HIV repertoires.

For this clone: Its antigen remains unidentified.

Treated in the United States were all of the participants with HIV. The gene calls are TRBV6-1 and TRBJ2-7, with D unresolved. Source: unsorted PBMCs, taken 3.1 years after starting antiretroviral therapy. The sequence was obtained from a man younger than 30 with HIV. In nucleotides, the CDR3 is TGTGCCAGCAGTGAATTAGGCAGTACCTACGAGCAGTACTTC. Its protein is CASSELGSTYEQYF.